This T cell receptor (beta chain) derives from a study of blood T cell repertoires in COVID-19. From germline, CDR1 is SQVTM and CDR2 ANQGSEA. This CDR3 has 14 residues. Trimming took 8 bases from V and 0 from J; bases not matched to a gene: 9. Sequencing was performed with immunoSEQ multiplex PCR; in TCRdb, only in-frame clones are kept and a portion is missing. Here the sample spans roughly 150,000 clones, approximately 88% being singletons. This clone was found once. This chain uses TRBV29-1 with TRBJ1-1, with 7 bases that match TRBD1. The specimen was peripheral blood. The origin of this receptor is an elderly woman with active or convalescent COVID-19. The CDR3 loop reads CSHRTGDMNTEAFF. CDR3 DNA sequence: TGCAGCCATAGGACAGGCGATATGAACACTGAAGCTTTCTTT. The whole variable domain, remainder taken from reference TRBV29-1 and TRBJ1-1, is SAVISQKPSRDICQRGTSLTIQCQVDSQVTMMFWYRQQPGQSLTLIATANQGSEATYESGFVIDKFPISRPNLTFSTLTVSNMSPEDSSIYLCSHRTGDMNTEAFFGQGTRLTVV.